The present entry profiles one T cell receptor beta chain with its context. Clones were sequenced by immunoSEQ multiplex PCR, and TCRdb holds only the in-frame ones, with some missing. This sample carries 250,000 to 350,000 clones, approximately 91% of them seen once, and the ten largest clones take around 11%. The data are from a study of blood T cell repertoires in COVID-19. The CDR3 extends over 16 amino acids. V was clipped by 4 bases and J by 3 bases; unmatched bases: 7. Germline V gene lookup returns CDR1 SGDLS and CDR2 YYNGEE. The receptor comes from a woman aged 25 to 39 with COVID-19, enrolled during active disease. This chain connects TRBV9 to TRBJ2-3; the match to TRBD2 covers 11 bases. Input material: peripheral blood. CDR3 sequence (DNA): TGTGCCAGCAGCTCTCCGACTAGCGGGGTGACAGATACGCAGTATTTT. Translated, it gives CASSSPTSGVTDTQYF.